A single T cell receptor (beta chain) is shown here with its context. This CDR3 is built from 14 residues. Per germline, CDR1 LNHDA and CDR2 SQIVND (reference sequence). Trimming cost V 7 bases and J 2 bases, with 15 bases left between them. The assay was immunoSEQ multiplex PCR, and TCRdb's table has in-frame clones only and misses some. The table lists about 170,000 clones, 75% to 90% of them singletons, with approximately 0.77% in the top ten. This entry belongs to a study of blood T cell repertoires in COVID-19. Study overall: PBMCs, B-cell-depleted T cells, or T cells provided the cDNA or gDNA that made up the material.

The study drew participants aged about 18 to 95 years from some 25 US areas. All recovered Cohort 3 donors got two negative PCRs, got clearance, or saw symptom resolution. The clonotype comes from a woman younger than 35 who had recovered from COVID-19. The chain employs TRBV19 and TRBJ2-7, with D possibly matching TRBD2 (6 bases). Sequenced sample: PBMCs or T cells enriched from blood (not recorded which). CDR3 amino acids: CASNMEGPTYEQYF. CDR3 nucleotides: TGTGCCAGTAATATGGAGGGGCCCACCTACGAGCAGTACTTC.